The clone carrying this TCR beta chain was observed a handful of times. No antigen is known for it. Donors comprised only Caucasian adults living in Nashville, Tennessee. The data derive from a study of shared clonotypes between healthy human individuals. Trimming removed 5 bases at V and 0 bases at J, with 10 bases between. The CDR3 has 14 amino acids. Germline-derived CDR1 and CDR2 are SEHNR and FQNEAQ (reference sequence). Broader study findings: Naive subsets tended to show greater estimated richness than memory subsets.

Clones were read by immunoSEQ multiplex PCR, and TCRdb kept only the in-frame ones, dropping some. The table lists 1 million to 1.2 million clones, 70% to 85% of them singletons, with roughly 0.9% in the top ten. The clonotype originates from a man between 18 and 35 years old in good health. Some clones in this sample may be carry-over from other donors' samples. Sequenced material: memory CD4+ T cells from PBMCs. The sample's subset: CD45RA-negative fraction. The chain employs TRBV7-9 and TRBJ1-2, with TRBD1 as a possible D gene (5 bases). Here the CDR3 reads CASSPRQTNYGYTF. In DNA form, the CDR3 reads TGTGCCAGCAGCCCCCGACAGACTAACTATGGCTACACCTTC.